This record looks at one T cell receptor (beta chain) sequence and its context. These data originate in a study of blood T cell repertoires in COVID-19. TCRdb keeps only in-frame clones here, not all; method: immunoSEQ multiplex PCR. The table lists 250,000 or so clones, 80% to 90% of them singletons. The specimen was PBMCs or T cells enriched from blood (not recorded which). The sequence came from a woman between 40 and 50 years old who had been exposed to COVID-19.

The CDR3 spells CASSLVPDQPQHF. CDR3 bases: TGTGCCAGCAGCTTGGTCCCAGATCAGCCCCAGCATTTT. The chain links TRBV5-4 to TRBJ1-5; D not certain. There are 13 residues in the CDR3. Germline values: CDR1 SGHNT, CDR2 YYREEE (reference sequence). Trimming removed 0 bases at V and 5 bases at J, with 6 bases between.